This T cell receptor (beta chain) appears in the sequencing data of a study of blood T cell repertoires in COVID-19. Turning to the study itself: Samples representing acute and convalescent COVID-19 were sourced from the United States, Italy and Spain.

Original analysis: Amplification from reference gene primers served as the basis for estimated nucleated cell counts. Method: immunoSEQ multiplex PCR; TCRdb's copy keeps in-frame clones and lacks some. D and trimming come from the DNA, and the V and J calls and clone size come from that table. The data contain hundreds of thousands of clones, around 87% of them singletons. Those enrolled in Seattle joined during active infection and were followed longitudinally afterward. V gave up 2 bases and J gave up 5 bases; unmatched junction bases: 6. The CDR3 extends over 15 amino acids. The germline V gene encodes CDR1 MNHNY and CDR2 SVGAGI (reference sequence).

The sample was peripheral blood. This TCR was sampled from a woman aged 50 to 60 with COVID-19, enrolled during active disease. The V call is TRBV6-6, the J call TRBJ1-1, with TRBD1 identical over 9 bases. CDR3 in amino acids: CASSYNRGPGTEAFF. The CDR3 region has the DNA TGTGCCAGCAGTTACAACAGGGGGCCGGGGACTGAAGCTTTCTTT.